Listed below are T cell receptor beta chains from one sample, sequenced in a study of blood T cell repertoires in COVID-19. The data were produced by immunoSEQ multiplex PCR, yet TCRdb's version contains in-frame clones alone and is incomplete. The sample contains fewer than 450,000 clones, 87% of which appear only once. Sequenced input: peripheral blood. The receptor set was obtained from a woman aged 45-60 years with COVID-19, enrolled during active disease. CDR3s include the opening cysteine and the closing phenylalanine or tryptophan.

>TRBJ1-2|TRBV6-1
CASSPGTSGHGYTF
>TRBJ2-1|TRBV7-3
CASSLSPYNEQFF
>TRBJ2-2|TRBV27
CATRTSGPTGELFF
>TRBJ2-4|TRBV5-6
CASSLRGLAGLRAKNIQYF
>TRBJ1-5|TRBV24-1
CATRPANSGPQHF
>TRBJ1-5|TRBV27
CASSPRQSNQPQHF
>TRBJ2-5|TRBV11-1
CASSSRLARGETQYF
>TRBJ2-2|TRBV5-1
CASSVDRETGELFF
>TRBJ2-3|TRBV24-1
CATSEALADTQYF
>TRBJ1-6|TRBV11-3
CASPDRDVSYNSPLHF
>TRBJ2-7|TRBV18
CASSPGAYEQYF
>TRBJ2-1|TRBV4-1
CASSHGAGVYNEQFF
>TRBJ1-5|TRBV27
CASSLGQGVTRPQHF